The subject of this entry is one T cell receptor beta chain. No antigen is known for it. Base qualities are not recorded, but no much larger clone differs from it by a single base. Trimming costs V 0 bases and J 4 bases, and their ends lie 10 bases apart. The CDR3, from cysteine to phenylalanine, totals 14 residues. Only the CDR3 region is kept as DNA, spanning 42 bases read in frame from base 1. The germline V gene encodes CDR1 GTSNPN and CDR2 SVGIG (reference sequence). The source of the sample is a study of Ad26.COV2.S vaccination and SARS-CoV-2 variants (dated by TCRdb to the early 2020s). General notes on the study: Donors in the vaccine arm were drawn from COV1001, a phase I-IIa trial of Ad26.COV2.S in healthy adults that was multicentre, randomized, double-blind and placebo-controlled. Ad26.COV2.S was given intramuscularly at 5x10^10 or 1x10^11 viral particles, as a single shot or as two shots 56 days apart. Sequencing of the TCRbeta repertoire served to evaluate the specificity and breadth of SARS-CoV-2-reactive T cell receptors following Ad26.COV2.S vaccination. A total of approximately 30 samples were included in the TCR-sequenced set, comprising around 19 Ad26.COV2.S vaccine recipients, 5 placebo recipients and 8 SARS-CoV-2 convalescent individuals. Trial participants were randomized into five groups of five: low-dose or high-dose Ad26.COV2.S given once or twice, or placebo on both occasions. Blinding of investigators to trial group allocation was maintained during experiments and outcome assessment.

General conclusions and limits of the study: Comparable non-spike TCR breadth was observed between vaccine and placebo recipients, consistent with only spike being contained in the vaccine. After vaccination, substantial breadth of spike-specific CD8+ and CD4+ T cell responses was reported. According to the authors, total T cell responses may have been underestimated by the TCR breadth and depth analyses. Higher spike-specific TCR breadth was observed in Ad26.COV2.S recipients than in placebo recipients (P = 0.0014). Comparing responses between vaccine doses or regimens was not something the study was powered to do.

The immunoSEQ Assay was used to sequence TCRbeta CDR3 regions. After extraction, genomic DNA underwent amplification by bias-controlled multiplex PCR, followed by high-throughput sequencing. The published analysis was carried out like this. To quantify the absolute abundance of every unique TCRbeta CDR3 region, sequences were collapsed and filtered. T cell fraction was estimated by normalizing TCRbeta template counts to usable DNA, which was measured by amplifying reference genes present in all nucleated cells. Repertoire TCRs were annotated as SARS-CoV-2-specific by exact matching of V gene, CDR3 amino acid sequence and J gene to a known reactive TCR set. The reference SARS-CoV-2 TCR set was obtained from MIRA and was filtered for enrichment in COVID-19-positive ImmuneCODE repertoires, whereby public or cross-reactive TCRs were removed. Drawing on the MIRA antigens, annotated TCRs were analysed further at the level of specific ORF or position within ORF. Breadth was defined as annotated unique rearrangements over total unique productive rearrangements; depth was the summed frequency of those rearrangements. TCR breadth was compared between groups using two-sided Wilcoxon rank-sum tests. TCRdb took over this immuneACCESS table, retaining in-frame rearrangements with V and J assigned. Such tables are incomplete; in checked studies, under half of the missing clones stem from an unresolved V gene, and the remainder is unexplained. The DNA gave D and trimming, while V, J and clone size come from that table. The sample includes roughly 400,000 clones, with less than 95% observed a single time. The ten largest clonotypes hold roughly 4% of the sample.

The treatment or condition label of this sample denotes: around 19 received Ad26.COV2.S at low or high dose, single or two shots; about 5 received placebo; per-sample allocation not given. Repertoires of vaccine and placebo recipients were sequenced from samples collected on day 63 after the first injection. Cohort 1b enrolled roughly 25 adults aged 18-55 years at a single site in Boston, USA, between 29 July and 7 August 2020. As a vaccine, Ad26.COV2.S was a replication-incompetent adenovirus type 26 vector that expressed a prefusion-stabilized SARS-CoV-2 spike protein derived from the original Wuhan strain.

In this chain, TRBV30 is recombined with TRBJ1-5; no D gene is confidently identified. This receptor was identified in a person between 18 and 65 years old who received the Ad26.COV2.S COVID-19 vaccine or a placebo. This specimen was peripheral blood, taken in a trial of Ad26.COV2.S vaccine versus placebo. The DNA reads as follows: TGTGCCTGGAGTGTTAGCGTGGGGAATCAGCCCCAGCATTTT. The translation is CAWSVSVGNQPQHF. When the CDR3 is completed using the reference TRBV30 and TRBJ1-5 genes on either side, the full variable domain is SQTIHQWPATLVQPVGSPLSLECTVEGTSNPNLYWYRQAAGRGLQLLFYSVGIGQISSEVPQNLSASRPQDRQFILSSKKLLLSDSGFYLCAWSVSVGNQPQHFGDGTRLSIL.